This T cell receptor beta chain derives from a study of T cell repertoires in aging, cancer and after chemotherapy. Overall study results and limits: Loss of evenness, beyond lost richness, contributed to age-related TCR diversity decline in cancer patients. These repertoire data do not allow conclusions about immunological memory after chemotherapy.

A mixed TRB-A/B primer pool amplified rearranged TRB by multiplex touch-down PCR. MiXCR, run by TCRdb on the multiplex PCR reads, gives a single entry per CDR3 protein. The data contain 2,500 to 4,000 distinct CDR3 sequences, roughly 45% of them seen just once; the ten biggest clones take up about 3.1%. This clonotype was seen a single time. The antigen is not known. Amplification of TCR beta used genomic DNA extracted from peripheral blood. Germline assignment: CDR1 SGHTA and CDR2 FQGNSA. Trimming took off 2 bases at V and 5 bases at J, with 9 bases between the two ends. CDR3 length: 13 amino acids. The chain uses TRBV7-2 and TRBJ1-2, with D unclear. Input material: blood. The receptor was derived from a human donor with a solid tumor. The CDR3 loop reads CASSLPRGYGYTF. CDR3 coding DNA: TGTGCCAGCAGCTTACCCAGAGGTTATGGCTACACCTTC.